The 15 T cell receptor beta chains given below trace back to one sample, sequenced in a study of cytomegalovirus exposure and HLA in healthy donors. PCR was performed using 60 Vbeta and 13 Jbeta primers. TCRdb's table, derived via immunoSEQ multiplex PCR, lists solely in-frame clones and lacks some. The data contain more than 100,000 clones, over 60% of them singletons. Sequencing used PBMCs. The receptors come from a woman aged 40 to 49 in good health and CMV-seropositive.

The CDR3 sequence is CASSIQGTDTGELFF. DNA of the CDR3: TGTGCCAGCAGCATACAGGGTACCGACACCGGGGAGCTGTTTTTT. The chain is built from TRBV9 and TRBJ2-2, with D possibly TRBD1 on 6 matching bases. Deletions cut 4 bases from V and 3 bases from J, with 13 bases between. The germline V gene has CDR1 SGDLS and CDR2 YYNGEE. The CDR3 sequence is 15 residues long.

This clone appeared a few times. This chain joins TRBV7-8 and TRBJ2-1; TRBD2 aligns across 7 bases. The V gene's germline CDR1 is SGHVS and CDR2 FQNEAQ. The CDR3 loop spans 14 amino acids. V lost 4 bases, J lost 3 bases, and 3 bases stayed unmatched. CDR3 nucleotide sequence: TGTGCCAGCAGCTATGGACTAGTCTACAATGAGCAGTTCTTC. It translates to CASSYGLVYNEQFF.

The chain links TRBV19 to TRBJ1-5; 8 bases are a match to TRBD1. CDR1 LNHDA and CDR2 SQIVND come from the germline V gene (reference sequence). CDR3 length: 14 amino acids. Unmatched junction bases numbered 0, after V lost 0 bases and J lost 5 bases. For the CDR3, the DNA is TGTGCCAGTAGTATAGACAGGGGGCATCAGCCCCAGCATTTT. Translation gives CASSIDRGHQPQHF.

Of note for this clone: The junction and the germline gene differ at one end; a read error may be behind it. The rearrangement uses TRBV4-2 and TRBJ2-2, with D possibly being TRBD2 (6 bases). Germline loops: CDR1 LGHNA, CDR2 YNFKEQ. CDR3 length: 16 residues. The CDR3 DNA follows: TGTGCCAGCAGCCAAGATTACGGGGATTCCACCGGGGGGCTGTTTTTT. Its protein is CASSQDYGDSTGGLFF.

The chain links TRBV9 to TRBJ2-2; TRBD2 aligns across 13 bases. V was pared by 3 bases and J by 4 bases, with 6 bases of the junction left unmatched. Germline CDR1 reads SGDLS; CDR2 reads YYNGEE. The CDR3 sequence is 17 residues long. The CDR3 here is CASSDRLAGGSTGELFF. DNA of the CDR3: TGTGCCAGCAGCGATCGACTAGCGGGAGGTTCCACCGGGGAGCTGTTTTTT.

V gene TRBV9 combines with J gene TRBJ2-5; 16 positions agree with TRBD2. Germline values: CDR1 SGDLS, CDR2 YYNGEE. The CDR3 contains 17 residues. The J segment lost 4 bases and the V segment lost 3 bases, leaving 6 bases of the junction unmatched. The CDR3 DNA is TGTGCCAGCAGCGCGGGGACTAGCGGGGGGGCATTAGAGACCCAGTACTTC. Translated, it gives CASSAGTSGGALETQYF.

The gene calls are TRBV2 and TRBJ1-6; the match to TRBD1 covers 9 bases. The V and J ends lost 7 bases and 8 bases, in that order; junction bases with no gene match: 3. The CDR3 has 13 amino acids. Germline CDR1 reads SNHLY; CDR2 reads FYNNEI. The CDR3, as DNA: TGTGCCAGCATCGGACAGGGGTATTCACCCCTCCACTTT. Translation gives CASIGQGYSPLHF. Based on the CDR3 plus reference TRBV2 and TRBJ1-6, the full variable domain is EPEVTQTPSHQVTQMGQEVILRCVPISNHLYFYWYRQILGQKVEFLVSFYNNEISEKSEIFDDQFSVERPDGSNFTLKIRSTKLEDSAMYFCASIGQGYSPLHFGNGTRLTVT.

CDR3 in amino acids: CASSEGGTGSYGYTF. In DNA form, the CDR3 reads TGTGCCAGCAGTGAAGGGGGGACAGGGTCCTATGGCTACACCTTC. The chain uses TRBV6-1 and TRBJ1-2; TRBD1 aligns across 9 bases. Losses at the gene ends were 1 base for V and 4 bases for J; bases not matched to a gene: 4. From germline, CDR1 is MNHNS and CDR2 SASEGT. This CDR3 spans 15 amino acids.

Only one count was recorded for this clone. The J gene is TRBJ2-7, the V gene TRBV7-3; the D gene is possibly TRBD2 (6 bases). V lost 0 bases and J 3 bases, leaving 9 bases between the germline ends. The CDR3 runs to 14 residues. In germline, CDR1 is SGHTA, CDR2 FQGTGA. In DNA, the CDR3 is TGTGCCAGCAGCTTAACTCCGACTAGCTACGAGCAGTACTTC. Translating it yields CASSLTPTSYEQYF.

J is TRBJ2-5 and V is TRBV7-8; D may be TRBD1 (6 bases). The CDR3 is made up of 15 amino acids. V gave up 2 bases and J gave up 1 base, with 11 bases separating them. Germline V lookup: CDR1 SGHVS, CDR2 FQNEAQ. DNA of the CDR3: TGTGCCAGCAGCTTAAGGGGGAGAGTCCAAGAGACCCAGTACTTC. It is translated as CASSLRGRVQETQYF.

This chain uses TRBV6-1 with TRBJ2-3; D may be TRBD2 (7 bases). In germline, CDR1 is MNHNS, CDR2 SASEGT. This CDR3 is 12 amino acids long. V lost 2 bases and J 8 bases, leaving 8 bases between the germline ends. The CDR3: CASSERGATQYF. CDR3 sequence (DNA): TGTGCCAGCAGTGAACGGGGGGCTACGCAGTATTTT.

CDR3 residues: CASIGRGSGDYGYTF. For the CDR3, the DNA is TGTGCCAGCATCGGCAGGGGGAGTGGAGACTATGGCTACACCTTC. The chain links TRBV6-5 to TRBJ1-2; TRBD1 matches 7 bases. Germline V gives CDR1 MNHEY, CDR2 SVGAGI. The J segment lost 3 bases and the V segment lost 7 bases, leaving 11 bases of the junction unmatched. This CDR3 is 15 amino acids long.

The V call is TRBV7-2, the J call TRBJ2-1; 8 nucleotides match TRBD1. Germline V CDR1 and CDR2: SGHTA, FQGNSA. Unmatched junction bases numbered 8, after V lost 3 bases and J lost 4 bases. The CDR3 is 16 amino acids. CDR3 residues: CASSLRTGLRYNEQFF. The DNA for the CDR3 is TGTGCCAGCAGCTTGAGGACAGGGCTCCGGTACAATGAGCAGTTCTTC.

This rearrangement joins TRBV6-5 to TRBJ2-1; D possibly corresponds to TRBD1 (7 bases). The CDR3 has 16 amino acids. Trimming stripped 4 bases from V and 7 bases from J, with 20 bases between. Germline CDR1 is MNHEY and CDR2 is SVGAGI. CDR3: CASSSPGGGNQNEQFF. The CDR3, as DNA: TGTGCCAGCAGTTCCCCCGGAGGGGGCAATCAGAATGAGCAGTTCTTC.

CDR3 sequence reads: CASSYVPGGGEQYF. CDR3 DNA sequence: TGTGCCAGCAGTTACGTTCCCGGGGGTGGCGAGCAGTACTTC. The chain couples TRBV6-5 to TRBJ2-5, with D possibly matching TRBD2 (6 bases). Near its end, the DNA agrees better with TRBJ2-7, so the J call may be wrong. Germline CDR1 and CDR2: MNHEY and SVGAGI. This CDR3 has 14 residues.